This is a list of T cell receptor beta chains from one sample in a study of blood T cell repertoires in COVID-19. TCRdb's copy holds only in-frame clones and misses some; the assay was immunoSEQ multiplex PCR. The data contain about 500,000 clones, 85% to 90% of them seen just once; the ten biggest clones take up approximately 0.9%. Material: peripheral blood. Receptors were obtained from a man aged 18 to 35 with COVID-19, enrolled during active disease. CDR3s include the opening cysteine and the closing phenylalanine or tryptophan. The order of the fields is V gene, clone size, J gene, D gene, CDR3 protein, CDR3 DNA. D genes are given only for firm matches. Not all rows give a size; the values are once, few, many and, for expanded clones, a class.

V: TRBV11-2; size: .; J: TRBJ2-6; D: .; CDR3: CASSLSGILRSGANVLTF; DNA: TGTGCCAGCAGCTTGTCTGGCATTCTTCGCTCTGGGGCCAACGTCCTGACTTTC
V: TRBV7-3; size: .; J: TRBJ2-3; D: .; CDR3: CASSSGAGTDTQYF; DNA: TGTGCCAGCAGCTCAGGGGCCGGGACAGATACGCAGTATTTT
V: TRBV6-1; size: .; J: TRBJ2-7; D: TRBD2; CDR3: CASSEALLAGIHEQYF; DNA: TGTGCCAGCAGTGAAGCGCTTCTAGCGGGGATCCACGAGCAGTACTTC
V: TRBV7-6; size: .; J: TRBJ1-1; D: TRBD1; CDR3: CASSPGTATGNTEAFF; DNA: TGTGCCAGCAGCCCCGGGACAGCCACCGGGAACACTGAAGCTTTCTTT
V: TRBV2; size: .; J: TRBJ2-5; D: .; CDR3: CASRWRVEETQYF; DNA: TGTGCCAGCCGGTGGCGGGTAGAAGAGACCCAGTACTTC
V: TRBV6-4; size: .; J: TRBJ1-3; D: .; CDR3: CASSENVGPGNTIYF; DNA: TGTGCCAGCAGTGAGAATGTGGGGCCTGGAAACACCATATATTTT
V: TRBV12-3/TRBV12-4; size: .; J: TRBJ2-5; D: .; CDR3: CASTLIPEETQYF; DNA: TGTGCCAGCACCTTAATCCCTGAAGAGACCCAGTACTTC
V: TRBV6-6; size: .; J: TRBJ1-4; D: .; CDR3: CASSHQGLDEKLFF; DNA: TGTGCCAGCAGTCATCAGGGATTGGATGAAAAACTGTTTTTT
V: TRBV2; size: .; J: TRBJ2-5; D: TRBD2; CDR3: CASDRAGDQETQYF; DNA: TGTGCCAGCGACCGGGCGGGGGATCAAGAGACCCAGTACTTC
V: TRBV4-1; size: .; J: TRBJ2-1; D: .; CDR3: CASSQEGGRFNEQFF; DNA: TGCGCCAGCAGCCAAGAAGGGGGAAGGTTCAATGAGCAGTTCTTC
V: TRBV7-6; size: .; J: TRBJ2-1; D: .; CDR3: CATRPLGHEQFF; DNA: TGTGCCACCCGCCCCCTGGGGCATGAGCAGTTCTTC
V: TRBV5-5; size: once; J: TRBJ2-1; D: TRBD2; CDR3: CASSGVPGLGITSPYNEQFF; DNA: TGTGCCAGCAGCGGGGTACCGGGACTAGGCATCACGTCCCCCTACAATGAGCAGTTCTTC
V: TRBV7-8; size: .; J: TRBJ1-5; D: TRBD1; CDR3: CASSTTGGHQPQHF; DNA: TGTGCCAGCAGCACAACAGGGGGGCATCAGCCCCAGCATTTT
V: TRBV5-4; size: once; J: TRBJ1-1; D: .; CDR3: CASSLPGTEYQNTEAFF; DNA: TGTGCCAGCAGCTTACCCGGGACTGAATACCAGAACACTGAAGCTTTCTTT
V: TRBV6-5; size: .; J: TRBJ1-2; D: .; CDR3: CASTGQYGYTF; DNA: TGTGCCAGCACTGGACAGTATGGCTACACCTTC
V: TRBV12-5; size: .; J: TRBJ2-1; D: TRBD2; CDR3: CASTGLAAYNEQFF; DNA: TGTGCTAGTACCGGACTAGCGGCGTACAATGAGCAGTTCTTC
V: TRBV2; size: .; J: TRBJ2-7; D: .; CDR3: CASTVGGTSYEQYF; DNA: TGTGCCAGCACAGTAGGCGGCACCAGTTACGAGCAGTACTTC
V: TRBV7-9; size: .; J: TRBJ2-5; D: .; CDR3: CASSPPEDWYQETQYF; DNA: TGTGCCAGCAGCCCCCCGGAGGACTGGTACCAAGAGACCCAGTACTTC
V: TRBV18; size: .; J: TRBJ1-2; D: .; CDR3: CASSPGTSYGYTF; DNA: TGTGCCAGCTCACCGGGCACAAGCTATGGCTACACCTTC
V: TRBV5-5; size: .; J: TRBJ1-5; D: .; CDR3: CASSLGPGEESQHF; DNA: TGTGCCAGCAGCCTGGGGCCAGGGGAAGAGTCCCAGCATTTT
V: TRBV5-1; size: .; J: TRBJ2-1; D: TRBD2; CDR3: CASSLGPAGDGNEQFF; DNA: TGCGCCAGCAGCTTGGGACCAGCGGGGGACGGGAATGAGCAGTTCTTC
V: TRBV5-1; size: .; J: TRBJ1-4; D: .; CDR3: CASSLAAGFGEKLFF; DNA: TGCGCCAGCAGCTTGGCAGCAGGGTTTGGTGAAAAACTGTTTTTT
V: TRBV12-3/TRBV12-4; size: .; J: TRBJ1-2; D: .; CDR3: CASSSGSSSYTF; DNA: TGTGCCAGCTCTAGCGGGTCTAGCAGCTACACCTTC
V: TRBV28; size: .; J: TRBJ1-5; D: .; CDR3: CASSLKTESGNQPQHF; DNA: TGTGCCAGCAGTTTAAAGACAGAATCGGGCAATCAGCCCCAGCATTTT
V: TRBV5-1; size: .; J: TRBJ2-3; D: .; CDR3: CASSQQDRGPDLDGTDTQYF; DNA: TGCGCCAGCAGCCAACAGGACCGCGGCCCGGATTTAGATGGCACAGATACGCAGTATTTT
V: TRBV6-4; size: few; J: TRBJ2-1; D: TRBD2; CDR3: CASSEDTSGPDNEQFF; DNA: TGTGCCAGCAGTGAGGACACTAGCGGGCCCGACAATGAGCAGTTCTTC
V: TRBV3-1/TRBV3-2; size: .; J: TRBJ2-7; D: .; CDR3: CASSPTMSSYEQYF; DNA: TGTGCCAGCAGCCCGACTATGAGCTCCTACGAGCAGTACTTC
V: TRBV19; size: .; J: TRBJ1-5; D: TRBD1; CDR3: CASSLGQANQPQHF; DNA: TGTGCCAGTAGTCTTGGACAGGCCAATCAGCCCCAGCATTTT
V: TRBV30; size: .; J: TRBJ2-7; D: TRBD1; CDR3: CAWRGQGVHEQYF; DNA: TGTGCCTGGAGGGGACAGGGGGTCCACGAGCAGTACTTC
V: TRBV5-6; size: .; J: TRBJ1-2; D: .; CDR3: CASSLVGEDGYTF; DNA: TGTGCCAGCAGCTTGGTAGGGGAGGATGGCTACACCTTC
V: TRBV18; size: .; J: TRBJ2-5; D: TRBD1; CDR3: CASSPGQGNQETQYF; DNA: TGTGCCAGCTCACCGGGACAGGGAAATCAAGAGACCCAGTACTTC
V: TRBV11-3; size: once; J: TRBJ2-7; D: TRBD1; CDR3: CASSPGQGVYEQYF; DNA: TGTGCCAGCAGCCCCGGACAGGGAGTCTACGAGCAGTACTTC
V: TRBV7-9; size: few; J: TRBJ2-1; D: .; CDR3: CASSQQESYNEQFF; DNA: TGTGCCAGCAGCCAACAGGAATCCTACAATGAGCAGTTCTTC
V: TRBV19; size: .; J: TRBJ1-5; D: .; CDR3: CASTVGPGGGNQPQHF; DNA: TGTGCCAGTACCGTGGGGCCCGGGGGTGGCAATCAGCCCCAGCATTTT
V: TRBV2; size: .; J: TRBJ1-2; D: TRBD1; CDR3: CASVGTDFYGYTF; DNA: TGTGCCAGCGTGGGGACAGATTTCTATGGCTACACCTTC
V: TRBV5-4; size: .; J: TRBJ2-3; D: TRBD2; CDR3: CASSGTSGTTSTDTQYF; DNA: TGTGCCAGCAGCGGGACTAGCGGGACAACTTCCACAGATACGCAGTATTTT
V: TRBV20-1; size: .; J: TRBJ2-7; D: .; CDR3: CSASKSDYEQYF; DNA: TGCAGTGCTAGTAAGTCAGACTACGAGCAGTACTTC
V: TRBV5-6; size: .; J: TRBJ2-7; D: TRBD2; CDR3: CASSHGFASGNLGQYF; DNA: TGTGCCAGCAGCCACGGCTTTGCTAGCGGGAATTTAGGGCAGTACTTC
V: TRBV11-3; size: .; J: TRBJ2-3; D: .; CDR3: CASSLGLGFRTDTQYF; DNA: TGTGCCAGCAGCTTAGGCTTGGGCTTCCGCACAGATACGCAGTATTTT
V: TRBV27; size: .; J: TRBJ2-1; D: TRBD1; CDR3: CASSFRDRVYNEQFF; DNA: TGTGCCAGCAGTTTCAGGGACAGGGTCTACAATGAGCAGTTCTTC
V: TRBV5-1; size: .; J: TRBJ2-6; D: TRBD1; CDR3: CASSSEDRVFGANVLTF; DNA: TGCGCCAGCAGCTCCGAGGACAGGGTCTTTGGGGCCAACGTCCTGACTTTC
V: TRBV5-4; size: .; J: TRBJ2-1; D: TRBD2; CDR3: CASSLTSGGNNEQFF; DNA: TGTGCCAGCAGCTTGACTAGCGGGGGAAACAATGAGCAGTTCTTC
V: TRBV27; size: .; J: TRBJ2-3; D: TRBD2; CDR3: CASSPSGGREADTQYF; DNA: TGTGCCAGCAGCCCCTCGGGCGGGAGGGAGGCAGATACGCAGTATTTT
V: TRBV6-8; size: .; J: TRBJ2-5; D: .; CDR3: CASSSSTRVEPETQYF; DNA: TGTGCCAGCAGTTCCTCAACTAGGGTAGAGCCGGAGACCCAGTACTTC
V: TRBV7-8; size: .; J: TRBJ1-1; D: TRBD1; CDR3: CASSLAEGQGMKAFF; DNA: TGTGCCAGCAGCTTAGCGGAGGGACAGGGGATGAAGGCTTTCTTT
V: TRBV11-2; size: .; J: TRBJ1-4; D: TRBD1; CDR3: CASSPLGQGREKLFF; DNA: TGTGCCAGCAGCCCCCTCGGACAGGGCCGTGAAAAACTGTTTTTT
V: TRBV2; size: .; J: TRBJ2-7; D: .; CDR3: CASRQDTYLSYEQYF; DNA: TGTGCCAGCAGGCAGGACACATACCTCTCCTACGAGCAGTACTTC
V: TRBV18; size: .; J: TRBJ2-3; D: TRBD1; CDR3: CASSPGTEDTQYF; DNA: TGTGCCAGCTCGCCTGGGACAGAAGATACGCAGTATTTT
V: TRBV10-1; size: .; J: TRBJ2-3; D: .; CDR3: CASSERRDTQYF; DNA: TGCGCCAGCAGTGAACGGAGGGATACGCAGTATTTT
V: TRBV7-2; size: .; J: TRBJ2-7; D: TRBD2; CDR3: CASSLGLADTYEQYF; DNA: TGTGCCAGCAGCTTAGGTCTAGCGGACACCTACGAGCAGTACTTC
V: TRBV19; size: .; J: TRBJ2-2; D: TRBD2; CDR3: CASRTSGRGTGELFF; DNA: TGTGCCAGTCGAACTAGCGGAAGAGGGACCGGGGAGCTGTTTTTT
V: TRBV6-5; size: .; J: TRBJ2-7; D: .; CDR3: CASSYGGASYEQYF; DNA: TGTGCCAGCAGTTATGGAGGGGCCTCCTACGAGCAGTACTTC
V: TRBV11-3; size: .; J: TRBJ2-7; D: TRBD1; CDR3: CASSSYRGSHYEQYF; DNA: TGTGCCAGCAGCTCCTACAGGGGATCCCACTACGAGCAGTACTTC
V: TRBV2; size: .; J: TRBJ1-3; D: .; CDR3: CASKENSGNTIYF; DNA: TGTGCCAGCAAGGAGAACTCTGGAAACACCATATATTTT
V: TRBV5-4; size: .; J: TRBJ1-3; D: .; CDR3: CASSGAPGYDGNTIYF; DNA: TGTGCCAGCAGCGGCGCACCAGGGTACGATGGAAACACCATATATTTT
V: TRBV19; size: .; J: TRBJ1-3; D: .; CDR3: CASSTAGNFHVGNTIYF; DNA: TGTGCCAGTAGTACTGCAGGGAACTTTCATGTAGGAAACACCATATATTTT
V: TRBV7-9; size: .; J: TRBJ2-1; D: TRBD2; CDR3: CASSPGLAGALRGYNEQFF; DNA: TGTGCCAGCAGCCCCGGACTAGCGGGGGCTTTACGTGGGTACAATGAGCAGTTCTTC
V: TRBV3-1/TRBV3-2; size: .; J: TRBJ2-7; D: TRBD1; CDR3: CASSQAQGAYEQYF; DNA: TGTGCCAGCAGCCAAGCACAGGGGGCCTACGAGCAGTACTTC
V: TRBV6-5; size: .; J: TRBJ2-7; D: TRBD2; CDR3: CASRKAGTSSYEQYF; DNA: TGTGCCAGCAGGAAAGCCGGGACTAGCAGCTACGAGCAGTACTTC